This entry is about one TCR beta chain. As yet, its antigen is unknown. The data were taken from a study of post-analysis software for immune sequencing data. Overall study: Clinical courses comprised relapsing-remitting, secondary progressive and progressive-relapsing multiple sclerosis.

Unique molecular identifiers tagged the TCR beta cDNA libraries. The yield from roughly 1 to 10 million T cells was 500,000 or so cDNA molecules in total. TCRdb ran MiXCR on the PCR reads and lists one entry per CDR3 protein. The data show fewer than 550,000 distinct CDR3 sequences, with 30% to 40% seen just once and approximately 6% held by the top ten. Whole-study findings and limits: With F measure, samples from one preparation batch clustered together strongly. Controls significantly exceeded multiple sclerosis patients in normalized Chao1 diversity. TRBV segments more frequent in patients than in controls numbered five and included TRBV5-6, TRBV5-1 and TRBV20-1.

Trimming shortened V by 6 bases and J by 3 bases, and 11 bases separated the two germline ends. The length of the CDR3 is 13 residues. Germline CDR1 MDHEN, CDR2 SYDVKM. The V call is TRBV28, the J call TRBJ1-2; D ambiguous. The TCR sequence derives from a girl aged 2-17 years with multiple sclerosis. The material sequenced was blood. CDR3 residues: CASRPDGYYGYTF. Here the CDR3 DNA reads TGTGCCAGCAGACCCGACGGGTACTATGGCTACACCTTC.